These 10 T cell receptor beta chains share one sample of origin, sequenced in a study of T cells in Graves' hyperthyroidism and ophthalmopathy (dated by TCRdb to between 2017 and 2020). Receptor libraries were prepared by multiplex PCR. Sequencing was carried out with an Illumina HiSeq 2000. TCR beta CDR3 regions were amplified from RNA transcripts. A first-round RT-PCR of the TCR CDR3 used the HTBI primer set with the Qiagen OneStep RT-PCR kit. TCRdb reprocessed the public reads (quality trimming at Q25 with fastp, clone calling with MiXCR) and kept in-frame beta chains. Entries are consolidated by CDR3 protein sequence, retaining the most common genes and DNA. In all, the sample holds approximately 600,000 distinct CDR3 sequences, and about 15% of those were seen once. Of the sample, 4.5% to 6% falls within the top ten clones. Sequencing was carried out using blood. The receptors shown here come from a woman aged 30 to 39 with Graves' hyperthyroidism that later progressed to Graves' ophthalmopathy.

The rearrangement links TRBV12-3 or TRBV12-4 to TRBJ1-1, with 11 bases aligning to TRBD1. The CDR3 runs to 17 residues. The junction had 11 bases not matched to a gene; V was cut back by 4 bases and J by 4 bases. This chain's CDR3 is CASSSGDSGQGGTEAFF. In DNA, the CDR3 is TGTGCCAGCAGTTCCGGGGATTCGGGACAGGGGGGCACTGAAGCTTTCTTT.

This clonotype was detected only a few times. The CDR3 DNA is TGTGCCAGCAGCGTAGATGGAGGGGATAGCAATCAGCCCCAGCATTTT. Translation: CASSVDGGDSNQPQHF. The V gene is TRBV9, the J gene TRBJ1-5, with D possibly TRBD1 on 5 matching bases. This CDR3 has 16 residues. Germline CDR1 SGDLS, CDR2 YYNGEE. V lost 0 bases and J lost 0, with 10 bases in between.

The sample holds a few counts of this clonotype. V is TRBV5-1 and J is TRBJ1-2; D ambiguous. CDR3 length equals 14 residues. The germline V gene has CDR1 SGHRS and CDR2 YFSETQ. The V end lost 0 bases, the J end lost 7 bases, and 13 bases lay between the germline ends. The DNA of the CDR3 is TGCGCCAGCAGCTTGGCCCAGGAAGGCGGTGGCTACACCTTC. Translated: CASSLAQEGGGYTF.

This clonotype occurred many times. J is TRBJ2-1 and V is TRBV5-1; 15 bases line up with TRBD2. CDR1 and CDR2 (germline): SGHRS, YFSETQ. The CDR3 runs 19 residues. V shed 6 bases, J shed 0 bases, and the junction held 10 bases outside the gene matches. The CDR3 loop is CASTFPGTSGRPSYNEQFF. CDR3 nucleotide sequence: TGCGCCAGCACCTTTCCCGGGACTAGCGGGAGGCCCTCCTACAATGAGCAGTTCTTC.

The sample holds one count of this clonotype. V gene TRBV6-2 or TRBV6-3 combines with J gene TRBJ1-2; the match to TRBD1 covers 9 bases. CDR3 length equals 14 residues. Germline lookup yields CDR1 MNHEY and CDR2 SVGEGT. Trimming took 7 bases from V and 6 from J; bases not matched to a gene: 9. The CDR3 DNA is TGTGCCAGCACTATCTGGACAGGGGAAGATGGCTACACCTTC. It translates to CASTIWTGEDGYTF.

With regard to this clonotype: A much larger clone differs by one base, so this may be a read error. This chain joins TRBV7-8 and TRBJ2-7; D not resolved. The CDR3 runs to 12 residues. Germline-derived CDR1 and CDR2 are SGHVS and FQNEAQ. The CDR3: CASSSHKYERYF. The CDR3 DNA sequence: TGTGCCAGCAGCTCCCATAAATACGAGCGGTACTTC.

This clonotype has ten or more counts. The chain is built from TRBV28 and TRBJ2-7; 8 bases are shared with TRBD2. CDR1 MDHEN and CDR2 SYDVKM come from the germline V gene. The CDR3 spans 15 residues. The ends lost 2 bases at V and 3 bases at J; junction bases unmatched: 6. Here the CDR3 reads CASSLSGSPVYEQYF. The CDR3 DNA reads TGTGCCAGCAGTTTAAGCGGGAGTCCTGTCTACGAGCAGTACTTC.

This clonotype was counted a few times. This chain links TRBV3-2 with TRBJ2-1; the table calls TRBD2, which could not be checked here. TRBV3-2 is a pseudogene. This CDR3 has 18 amino acids. The CDR3 spells CASSQVTLAGNADNEQFF. CDR3 nucleotides: TGTGCCAGCAGCCAAGTAACACTAGCCGGGAATGCGGACAATGAGCAGTTCTTC.

This clonotype came up many times. V usage is TRBV12-3 or TRBV12-4 and J usage is TRBJ1-1; D gene unclear. The CDR3 contains 13 residues. V was pared by 6 bases and J by 1 base, with 9 bases between. In DNA form, the CDR3 reads TGTGCCAGCAGAGATACAGCGAACACTGAAGCTTTCTTT. Translating it yields CASRDTANTEAFF.

The chain couples TRBV11-2 to TRBJ1-3; D unclear. Germline V CDR1 and CDR2: SGHAT, FQNNGV. The CDR3 spans 15 residues. The V end lost 3 bases, the J end lost 0 bases, and 9 bases lay between the germline ends. CDR3 residues: CASSLDGRSGNTIYF. The DNA of the CDR3 is TGTGCCAGCAGCTTGGACGGTCGCTCTGGAAACACCATATATTTT.